Given below is one T cell receptor (beta chain) in context. The data were taken from a study of blood T cell dynamics during melanoma immunotherapy. Study in general: Metastatic melanoma patients received first-line pembrolizumab or nivolumab plus ipilimumab.

Documented time point: week 3, after first cycle of checkpoint inhibitor. The CDR3 consists of 15 residues. Trimming removed 0 bases from V and 10 bases from J; junction bases left unmatched: 6. Germline V gives CDR1 LNHDA, CDR2 SQIVND (reference sequence). The method was immunoSEQ multiplex PCR; TCRdb's version includes in-frame clones alone and lacks a portion of them. The sample shows fewer than 15,000 clones, approximately 90% of them seen only once. This receptor was identified in a human donor with melanoma. Sample: blood, taken from a patient treated with checkpoint blockade. This chain links TRBV19 with TRBJ1-6; TRBD1 agrees at 7 bases. The CDR3 DNA reads as TGTGCCAGTAGTATAGACAGGGGGTTTGGATCACCCCTCCACTTT. This gives the protein CASSIDRGFGSPLHF.